This TCR beta chain was sequenced during a study of T-cell reconstitution after alpha-beta-depleted transplantation in children. Trimming took 0 bases from V and 7 from J, leaving 7 bases between them. The CDR3 spans 13 residues. Germline V lookup: CDR1 PRHDT, CDR2 FYEKMQ (reference sequence). As it was prepared, the TCRbeta library received unique molecular identifiers. TCRdb reprocessed the PCR reads with MiXCR, giving one entry per CDR3 protein. The sample holds 250,000 to 300,000 distinct CDR3 sequences, roughly 9.5% seen once. The sequence came from a human donor who donated a stem cell graft to a child with SCID. Sequencing used PBMCs from the stem cell graft donor, obtained from the stem cell graft. V and J are TRBV13 and TRBJ1-5; the D is unclear. CDR3 protein: CASSLGLWQPQHF. In DNA form, the CDR3 reads TGTGCCAGCAGCTTAGGCCTCTGGCAGCCCCAGCATTTT.